Listed below are T cell receptor beta chains from one sample, sequenced in a study of Graves' ophthalmopathy and Graves' hyperthyroidism. A single record per CDR3 protein comes from TCRdb applying MiXCR to the multiplex PCR reads. The repertoire holds a few hundred thousand distinct CDR3 sequences, with 15% to 19% as singletons. What was sequenced was peripheral blood. All receptors come from a young woman with stable Graves' hyperthyroidism. Each CDR3 is given with its conserved first and last residue. The D gene is left open where the match is weak. Size tells how often a clone was seen (once, few, many) or the class of an expanded clone, and some rows leave it out.

d_gene,abundance,v_gene,len,j_gene,CDR3nt,CDR3aa
TRBD1,NA,TRBV6-7,14,TRBJ2-7,TGTGCCAGCAGTTACGAGGGGGCTCCCTACGAGCAGTACTTC,CASSYEGAPYEQYF
NA,many,TRBV11-3,15,TRBJ2-2,TGTGCCAGCAGCTTGCTCCCGGGGAACACCGGGGAGCTGTTTTTT,CASSLLPGNTGELFF
NA,few,TRBV5-1,13,TRBJ2-5,TGCGCCAGCACTAATGAGGGGGAAGAGACCCAGTACTTC,CASTNEGEETQYF
NA,many,TRBV27,14,TRBJ1-6,TGTGCCAGCAGTTCACAGGGTTATAATTCACCCCTCCACTTT,CASSSQGYNSPLHF
NA,NA,TRBV24-1,12,TRBJ1-2,TGTGCCACCAGTGATACAGATTATGGCTACACCTTC,CATSDTDYGYTF
NA,many,TRBV19,12,TRBJ1-6,TGTGCCAGTAGTATTGGCGGGGCACCCCTCCACTTT,CASSIGGAPLHF
NA,many,TRBV28,11,TRBJ1-1,TGTGCCAGCAAAGTCAACACTGAAGCTTTCTTT,CASKVNTEAFF
TRBD2,few,TRBV7-2,14,TRBJ2-4,TGTGCCAGCAGCTTAGACGGGGGGGAAAACATTCAGTACTTC,CASSLDGGENIQYF
NA,many,TRBV19,15,TRBJ1-5,TGTGCCAGTAGTATCCCAGGGAGGATAAATCAGCCCCAGCATTTT,CASSIPGRINQPQHF
NA,NA,TRBV20-1,12,TRBJ2-7,TGCAGTGCTAGAGCCGAAGGTCACGAGCAGTACTTC,CSARAEGHEQYF
TRBD2,many,TRBV10-3,14,TRBJ2-5,TGTGCCATCAGCCTTCTAGCGGGGGAAGAGACCCAGTACTTC,CAISLLAGEETQYF
NA,few,TRBV10-3,16,TRBJ1-5,TGTGCCACCGCCTTGGGGGGGCCTTATAGCAATCAGCCCCAGCATTTT,CATALGGPYSNQPQHF
NA,many,TRBV14,14,TRBJ1-1,TGTGCCAGCAGTGTTGACAGGCCGAACACTGAAGCTTTCTTT,CASSVDRPNTEAFF
TRBD1,few,TRBV6-2/TRBV6-3,19,TRBJ2-2,TGTGCCAGCAGTTACCAAGTAGAACCGGGACAGGGAAACACCGGGGAGCTGTTTTTT,CASSYQVEPGQGNTGELFF
NA,NA,TRBV6-1,17,TRBJ1-5,TGTGCCAGCAGTGTCAGGGCTGTGGTAATGGGCAATCAGCCCCAGCATTTT,CASSVRAVVMGNQPQHF
TRBD1,many,TRBV5-1,16,TRBJ2-7,TGCGCCAGCAGCTTTTCCCCGGACAGGCGAGCCTACGAGCAGTACTTC,CASSFSPDRRAYEQYF
TRBD1,few,TRBV10-3,16,TRBJ1-5,TGTGCCATCAGTGGGGGGGACAGGGGCCTCCGCGAGCCCCAGCATTTT,CAISGGDRGLREPQHF
NA,many,TRBV25-1,19,TRBJ1-1,TGTGCCAGCAGTAAGCACAGGGTTCGGTGGGTCGGTAATAACCCTGAAGCTTTCTTT,CASSKHRVRWVGNNPEAFF
NA,many,TRBV12-5,17,TRBJ1-6,TGTGCTAGTGGTTTGGTAAAAGGAACCAGGGATAATTCACCCCTCCACTTT,CASGLVKGTRDNSPLHF
NA,many,TRBV12-3/TRBV12-4,14,TRBJ1-1,TGTGCCAGCAGCCGGCAGGGGCCCGACACTGAAGCTTTCTTT,CASSRQGPDTEAFF
NA,few,TRBV20-1,16,TRBJ1-6,TGCAGTGCTAGAGATCGGCGGGGACCATATAATTCACCCCTCCACTTT,CSARDRRGPYNSPLHF
NA,many,TRBV6-5,16,TRBJ2-5,TGTGCCAGCAGTTACACGAAAGGGACGGTCCAAGAGACCCAGTACTTC,CASSYTKGTVQETQYF
NA,NA,TRBV7-6,12,TRBJ2-5,TGTGCCTCGCGGGGCGCACGGGAGACCCAGTACTTC,CASRGARETQYF
NA,few,TRBV24-1,14,TRBJ2-2,TGTGCCACCTCCCGCGACAGCTTTACCGGGGAGCTGTTTTTT,CATSRDSFTGELFF
NA,many,TRBV2,14,TRBJ1-5,TGTGCCAGCAGTCGGGACGGACGCAATCAGCCCCAGCATTTT,CASSRDGRNQPQHF
NA,NA,TRBV5-1,15,TRBJ1-1,TGCGCCAGCAGCCGCTTTTTGGGCTGGAACACTGAAGCTTTCTTT,CASSRFLGWNTEAFF
NA,many,TRBV12-5,12,TRBJ1-1,TGTGCTAGTGGTCCGTCAGACACTGAAGCTTTCTTT,CASGPSDTEAFF
NA,few,TRBV3-1,15,TRBJ2-7,TGTGCCAGCAGCCGCGTAAGACAGTTCTCCTACGAGCAGTACTTC,CASSRVRQFSYEQYF
NA,many,TRBV29-1,13,TRBJ1-2,TGCAGCGTGACGACAGTAGCTAACTATGGCTACACCTTC,CSVTTVANYGYTF
NA,many,TRBV5-5,14,TRBJ2-5,TGTGCCAGCAGCCCCTTAGCTGGAAGAGAGACCCAGTACTTC,CASSPLAGRETQYF
TRBD2,many,TRBV6-2/TRBV6-3,15,TRBJ2-2,TGTGCCACCCTCACTAGCGGGGGCATCACCGGGGAGCTGTTTTTT,CATLTSGGITGELFF
NA,many,TRBV11-2,17,TRBJ1-6,TGTGCCAGCAGCTTAGGGGGGGCAAGCTCCTATAATTCACCCCTCCACTTT,CASSLGGASSYNSPLHF
NA,many,TRBV12-3/TRBV12-4,14,TRBJ1-1,TGTGCCAGCAGTTTCTCCGCCCTGGGCACTGAAGCTTTCTTT,CASSFSALGTEAFF
NA,few,TRBV2,13,TRBJ1-1,TGTGCCAGCAGTGAGGAGGTGAACACTGAAGCTTTCTTT,CASSEEVNTEAFF
TRBD1,many,TRBV6-1,15,TRBJ2-7,TGTGCCAGCAGAGCCGGGACAGGGGGTTCCTACGAGCAGTACTTC,CASRAGTGGSYEQYF
NA,many,TRBV12-3/TRBV12-4,13,TRBJ2-2,TGTGCCAGCAGGAGTCCTTACACCGGGGAGCTGTTTTTT,CASRSPYTGELFF
TRBD1,NA,TRBV5-1,14,TRBJ1-1,TGCGCCAGCAGCTTTGAGGGGGCGGGCACTGAAGCTTTCTTT,CASSFEGAGTEAFF
NA,many,TRBV10-3,13,TRBJ1-1,TGTGCCACGTCATTGAGCGGGGGTACTGAAGCTTTCTTT,CATSLSGGTEAFF
NA,many,TRBV11-2,15,TRBJ2-7,TGTGCCAGCAGCTTAGTTCCGGGGCCCCTTTACGAGCAGTACTTC,CASSLVPGPLYEQYF
TRBD1,few,TRBV11-1,16,TRBJ1-1,TGTGCCAGCAGCCTCGGGACAGGGCAAGGGGACACTGAAGCTTTCTTT,CASSLGTGQGDTEAFF
TRBD1,few,TRBV3-1,12,TRBJ1-2,TGTGCCAGCAGCCGACAGGGTTATAGCTACACCTTC,CASSRQGYSYTF
NA,NA,TRBV7-2,14,TRBJ2-4,TGTGCCAGCAGCTTAATCCTGGATCGGGACATTAAGTACTTC,CASSLILDRDIKYF
NA,NA,TRBV28,13,TRBJ2-7,TGTGCCCCCTCCCGGGGGGCGGTAGGCGAGCAGTACTTC,CAPSRGAVGEQYF
NA,many,TRBV12-3/TRBV12-4,15,TRBJ1-5,TGTGCCAGCAGTTTAGAGGGGAGCATAGATCAGCCCCAGCATTTT,CASSLEGSIDQPQHF
TRBD1,many,TRBV10-3,14,TRBJ1-5,TGTGCCATCAGTGGAAAACAGGGGCTCGAGCCCCAGCATTTT,CAISGKQGLEPQHF
TRBD2,NA,TRBV11-2,18,TRBJ2-2,TGTGCCAGCAGCTTAGGGACTAGCGGGGGGGCGAACACCGGGGAGCTGTTTTTT,CASSLGTSGGANTGELFF
NA,many,TRBV12-3/TRBV12-4,16,TRBJ2-5,TGTGCCAGCAGCTCCCCCACGGACTACGTCCAAGAGACCCAGTACTTC,CASSSPTDYVQETQYF
NA,many,TRBV12-3/TRBV12-4,13,TRBJ2-5,TGTGCCAGCAGTCTACAGGTCGAAGAGACCCAGTACTTC,CASSLQVEETQYF
NA,many,TRBV2,14,TRBJ2-2,TGTGCCAGCAGTGAAGGGATGGGGACCGGGGAGCTGTTTTTT,CASSEGMGTGELFF
NA,many,TRBV6-1,16,TRBJ1-1,TGTGCCAGCAGAGGTTTATACAGGGAGATGAACACTGAAGCTTTCTTT,CASRGLYREMNTEAFF
TRBD1,NA,TRBV27,15,TRBJ1-5,TGTGCCAGCAGCCCGAACAGGGGGCGGGATCAGCCCCAGCATTTT,CASSPNRGRDQPQHF
NA,NA,TRBV12-5,15,TRBJ2-2,TGTGCTAGTGGTTATCGGCAGCATAATACCGGGGATCTGTTTTTT,CASGYRQHNTGDLFF
NA,NA,TRBV12-3/TRBV12-4,14,TRBJ1-2,TGTGCCAGCAGGAGGGGACTGATTAACTATGGTTACACCTTC,CASRRGLINYGYTF
NA,NA,TRBV3-1,18,TRBJ1-5,TGTGCCAGCAGCCAAGATAGTCCGGGGTCCACTAGCAATCAGCCCCAGCATTTT,CASSQDSPGSTSNQPQHF